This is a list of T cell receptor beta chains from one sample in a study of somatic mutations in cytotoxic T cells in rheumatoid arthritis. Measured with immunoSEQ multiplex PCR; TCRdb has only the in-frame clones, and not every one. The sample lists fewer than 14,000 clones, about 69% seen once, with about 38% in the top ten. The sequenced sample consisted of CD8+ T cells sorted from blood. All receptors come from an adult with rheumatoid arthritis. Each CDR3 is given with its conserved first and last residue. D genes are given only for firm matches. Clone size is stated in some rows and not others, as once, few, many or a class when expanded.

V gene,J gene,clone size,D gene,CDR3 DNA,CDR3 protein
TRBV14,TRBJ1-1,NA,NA,TGTGCCAGCCGTCGGGGGTTGGACACTGAAGCTTTCTTT,CASRRGLDTEAFF
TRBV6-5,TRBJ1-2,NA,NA,TGTGCCAGCAGCAGTGATCACTATGGCTACACCTTC,CASSSDHYGYTF
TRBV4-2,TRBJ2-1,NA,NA,TGTGCCAGCAGCCACGTAGAGTGGGGCTCCTACAATGAGCAGTTCTTC,CASSHVEWGSYNEQFF
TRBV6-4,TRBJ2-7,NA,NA,TGTGCCAGCAGTGATAGGCAACCCCTCGTCGAGCAGTACTTC,CASSDRQPLVEQYF
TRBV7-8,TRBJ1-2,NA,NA,TGTGCCAGCAGCTTAGTGACGGGGGCGGTAGATGGCTACACCTTC,CASSLVTGAVDGYTF
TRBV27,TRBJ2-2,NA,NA,TGTGCCAGCAGTTGGCCTAGTGGGGAGCTGTTTTTT,CASSWPSGELFF
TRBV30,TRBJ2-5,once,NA,TGTGCCTGGAGTGTACCGGACCTAGCCGTGGAGACCCAGTACTTC,CAWSVPDLAVETQYF
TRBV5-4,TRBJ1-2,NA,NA,TGTGCCAGCAGCTCATCAAGCGGGGTGGGCTATGGCTACACCTTC,CASSSSSGVGYGYTF
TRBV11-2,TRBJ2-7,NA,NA,TGTGCCAGCAGCCGGTGGGGATCCGAGCAGTACTTC,CASSRWGSEQYF
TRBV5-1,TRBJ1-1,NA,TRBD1,TGCGCCAGTATTGACAGGGGAGGCACTGAAGCTTTCTTT,CASIDRGGTEAFF
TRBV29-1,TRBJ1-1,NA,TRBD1,TGCAGCGTTGAAGGGACAGGGGGTCGCACTGAAGCTTTCTTT,CSVEGTGGRTEAFF
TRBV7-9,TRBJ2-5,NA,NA,TGTGCCAGCAGCTCGAGTGGGGGGGAGACCCAGTACTTC,CASSSSGGETQYF
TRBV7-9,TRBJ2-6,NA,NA,TGTGCCAGCAGCTTAACCCTCCGGGGAGCGGGGGCCAACGTCCTGACTTTC,CASSLTLRGAGANVLTF
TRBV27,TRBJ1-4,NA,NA,TGTGCCAGCAGTCTCCATGGGGGCCAGGGGGAAAAACTGTTTTTT,CASSLHGGQGEKLFF
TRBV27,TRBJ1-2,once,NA,TGTGCCAGCAAACCGGGCCAGGGGATCTATGGCTACACCTTC,CASKPGQGIYGYTF
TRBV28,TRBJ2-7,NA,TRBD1,TGTGCCAGCAGTGATCGACAGGGCGACTACGAGCAGTACTTC,CASSDRQGDYEQYF
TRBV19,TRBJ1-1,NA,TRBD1,TGTGCCAGTACCACAGGGGGCACTGAAGCTTTCTTT,CASTTGGTEAFF
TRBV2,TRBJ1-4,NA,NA,TGTGCCAGCAGTTTCCCGGGATCAGATGAAAAACTGTTTTTT,CASSFPGSDEKLFF
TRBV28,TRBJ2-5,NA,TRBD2,TGTGCCAGCAGTTTACGGGAGGCTCCCAAAGAGACCCAGTACTTC,CASSLREAPKETQYF
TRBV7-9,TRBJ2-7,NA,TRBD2,TGTGCCAGCAGTCAGACTAGCGGCGAGCAGTACTTC,CASSQTSGEQYF
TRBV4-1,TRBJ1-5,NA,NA,TGCGCCAGCAGCCAAGGTCCCGGGATGGCTAGTCAGCCCCAGCATTTT,CASSQGPGMASQPQHF
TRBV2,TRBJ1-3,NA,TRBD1,TGTGCCACCGGACAGGTTGTTTCTGGAAACACCATATATTTT,CATGQVVSGNTIYF
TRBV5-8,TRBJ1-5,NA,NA,TGTGCCAGCAGCTTGGGCGGGACACCTTTTGTCAATCAGCCCCAGCATTTT,CASSLGGTPFVNQPQHF
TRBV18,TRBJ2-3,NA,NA,TGTGCCAGCTCACCCACGGGAGTTAAGGGGGGGCCGCCCTTAAACACAGATACGCAGTATTTT,CASSPTGVKGGPPLNTDTQYF